The clone carrying this TCR beta chain came up a few times. TCRdb independently ran MiXCR on the RT-PCR reads; one entry per CDR3 protein. The sample holds about 57,000 distinct CDR3 sequences, about an eighth seen once. The data were taken from a study of patients and donors after allogeneic stem cell transplantation. Sequences were obtained from blood, either unsorted or a sorted T cell fraction (not recorded which). The TCR was taken from a human donor who was either an allogeneic HSCT recipient or a stem cell or donor lymphocyte infusion donor (not recorded which). It is not recorded whose cells these are; they may come from a transplant donor.

The CDR3 protein is CASSRGGSTDTQYF. In DNA form, the CDR3 reads TGTGCCAGCAGTAGAGGAGGGAGCACAGATACGCAGTATTTT. The rearrangement uses TRBV12-3 or TRBV12-4 and TRBJ2-3, with D maybe TRBD2 (6 bases). V shed 5 bases and J shed 0 bases, with 9 bases lying between them. The CDR3 extends over 14 amino acids.